This T cell receptor (beta chain) stems from a study of identical twins. Study-level results: Where out-of-frame alpha sequences were twin-shared, they showed excess low generation probability. Out-of-frame beta chain sequences displayed weaker excess sharing between twins. The presence of invariant MAIT and iNKT cells could partly confound analyses of zero-insertion sequences.

The ends were cut back, 4 bases at V and 4 bases at J, with 17 bases in the middle. Germline loops: CDR1 SGHRS, CDR2 YFSETQ. The CDR3 contains 16 residues. Remarks on this clonotype: Its antigen is undetermined.

TCRdb independently ran MiXCR on the 5' RACE reads; one entry per CDR3 protein. The table has 750,000 to 950,000 distinct CDR3 sequences, roughly 12% seen once; the top ten hold about 1.5%. These data were likewise used in another study, on yellow fever vaccine responses in identical twins.

The TCR originated in a woman between 18 and 30 years old in good health. Sequences were obtained from PBMCs. The chain recombines TRBV5-1 with TRBJ2-2, with D perhaps TRBD1 or TRBD2 (5 bases each). The CDR3 loop reads CASSQPGTSGTGELFF. The CDR3 coding sequence is TGCGCCAGCAGCCAGCCCGGGACCTCGGGCACCGGGGAGCTGTTTTTT. Supplemented by reference TRBV5-1 and TRBJ2-2, the full variable domain reads KAGVTQTPRYLIKTRGQQVTLSCSPISGHRSVSWYQQTPGQGLQFLFEYFSETQRNKGNFPGRFSGRQFSNSRSEMNVSTLELGDSALYLCASSQPGTSGTGELFFGEGSRLTVL.